These T cell receptor beta chains were read from a single sample in a study of blood T cell repertoires in COVID-19. Assay used: immunoSEQ multiplex PCR; TCRdb lists only in-frame clones, some missing. The repertoire includes around 260,000 clones, just over 90% of them detected once, and 2.2% sits in the top ten. Sequencing was done on a sample of peripheral blood. These receptors were taken from a woman aged 25 to 45 with COVID-19, enrolled during active disease. The CDR3 runs from the conserved cysteine through the conserved F or W. The D gene is left open where the match is weak. Clone size appears in some rows only: once, few, many, or a class for an expanded clone.

>TRBV30|NA|13|NA|TRBJ1-3
TGTGCCTGGACCCCAGGGGCAGCCCAGCACATATATTTT
CAWTPGAAQHIYF
>TRBV29-1|NA|11|NA|TRBJ2-7
TGCAGCGTTGCAGGGTTCAACGAGCAGTACTTC
CSVAGFNEQYF
>TRBV6-4|TRBD1|15|few|TRBJ2-1
TGTGCCAGCAGCGAAGGGGGCGCGGGCTACAATGAGCAGTTCTTC
CASSEGGAGYNEQFF
>TRBV6-6|NA|13|NA|TRBJ1-2
TGTGCCAGCAGCTTGACAGGAGCTTTGGGCTACACCTTC
CASSLTGALGYTF
>TRBV29-1|TRBD2|14|NA|TRBJ2-2
TGCAGCGTTGGGGGACTAACAAACACCGGGGAGCTGTTTTTT
CSVGGLTNTGELFF
>TRBV5-4|TRBD1|14|NA|TRBJ2-7
TGTGCCAGCAGGCCGGGACAGGGCCTACACGAGCAGTACTTC
CASRPGQGLHEQYF
>TRBV5-4|TRBD2|14|NA|TRBJ2-1
TGTGCCTGCTACCCGACTAGCGGGAGAAATGAGCAGTTCTTC
CACYPTSGRNEQFF
>TRBV18|NA|17|NA|TRBJ1-3
TGTGCCAGCTCACCACCGAGGGCAGGGGCCTCTGGAAACACCATATATTTT
CASSPPRAGASGNTIYF
>TRBV19|NA|16|NA|TRBJ2-2
TGTGCCAGTAGATCGGACAGACGACTGAACACCGGGGAGCTGTTTTTT
CASRSDRRLNTGELFF
>TRBV30|TRBD1|13|NA|TRBJ1-1
TGTGCCTGGAGTGCACAGGGGGCCACTGAAGCTTTCTTT
CAWSAQGATEAFF
>TRBV24-1|TRBD1|14|once|TRBJ1-6
TGTGCCACCAGTGACTCCCGGACAGGTTCACCCCTCCACTTT
CATSDSRTGSPLHF
>TRBV2|NA|15|NA|TRBJ1-1
TGTGCCAGCAGTGGCAGCAGGGTGGGGTACACTGAAGCTTTCTTT
CASSGSRVGYTEAFF
>TRBV5-6|TRBD1|14|NA|TRBJ2-7
TGTGCCAGCAGCCCCGGGACAGGGACCTACGAGCAGTACTTC
CASSPGTGTYEQYF
>TRBV27|NA|13|NA|TRBJ1-1
TGTGCCAGCAGTTTATTGAGTCGGACTGAAGCTTTCTTT
CASSLLSRTEAFF
>TRBV19|TRBD1|14|NA|TRBJ2-5
TGTGCCAGTAGTATTGGAAGGGGGCGAGAGACCCAGTACTTC
CASSIGRGRETQYF
>TRBV5-1|TRBD2|16|NA|TRBJ2-3
TGCGCCAGCAACCGAGGACTAGCGGGATTCACAGATACGCAGTATTTT
CASNRGLAGFTDTQYF
>TRBV29-1|NA|13|NA|TRBJ2-2
TGCAGCGTTAGGACTTCTAACACCGGGGAGCTGTTTTTT
CSVRTSNTGELFF
>TRBV7-2|NA|18|NA|TRBJ2-2
TGTGCCAGCAGCCCGCGCGGTAGCGGATTAAGCATTTCCGGGGAGCTGTTTTTT
CASSPRGSGLSISGELFF
>TRBV3-1/TRBV3-2|NA|15|NA|TRBJ1-4
TGTGCCAGCAGCCAATGGTTTTCAGGGGTTGAAAAACTGTTTTTT
CASSQWFSGVEKLFF
>TRBV12-3/TRBV12-4|NA|13|NA|TRBJ1-5
TGTGCCAGCAGGCGAGATAGCAATCAGCCCCAGCATTTT
CASRRDSNQPQHF
>TRBV5-5|NA|12|NA|TRBJ2-1
TGTGCCAGCAGCTTGGCCTATGGTGAGCAGTTCTTC
CASSLAYGEQFF
>TRBV5-4|TRBD1|15|NA|TRBJ2-1
TGTGCCAGCAGCTTGGGCGGGACAGGGGAGTATGAGCAGTTCTTC
CASSLGGTGEYEQFF
>TRBV6-6|NA|15|NA|TRBJ1-5
TGTGCCAGCAGTTACTCTTCAGGGAACAATCAGCCCCAGCATTTT
CASSYSSGNNQPQHF
>TRBV19|NA|14|NA|TRBJ2-1
TGTGCCAGTAGTATAGCAGGTAGTCTGAATGAGCAGTTCTTC
CASSIAGSLNEQFF
>TRBV7-2|TRBD1|14|NA|TRBJ1-1
TGTGCCAGCAGCTTAGCCTCAGGGGGGACTGAAGCTTTCTTT
CASSLASGGTEAFF
>TRBV7-8|NA|13|NA|TRBJ1-3
TGTGCCAGCAGCCCCAGAACTGGAAACACCATATATTTT
CASSPRTGNTIYF
>TRBV6-6|TRBD2|20|NA|TRBJ2-4
TGTGCCAGCAGTCCCCTTGTAGGACTAGCGGGAGAGGAAGCCAAAAACATTCAGTACTTC
CASSPLVGLAGEEAKNIQYF
>TRBV15|NA|15|NA|TRBJ1-5
TGTGCCACCAGCAGGCAAAAAGGGAGTCAAATTCGTCAGCATTTT
CATSRQKGSQIRQHF
>TRBV19|TRBD1|14|NA|TRBJ2-7
TGTGCCAGTAGTGAGGGGACAGGGTGGTACGAGCAGTACTTC
CASSEGTGWYEQYF
>TRBV3-1/TRBV3-2|NA|14|NA|TRBJ1-2
TGTGCCAGCAGCCAAAACAGGGAATCCTATGGCTACACCTTC
CASSQNRESYGYTF
>TRBV3-1/TRBV3-2|TRBD2|17|NA|TRBJ2-2
TGTGCCAGCAGCCAAGGAAGGACTAGCGGAGCCACCGGGGAGCTGTTTTTT
CASSQGRTSGATGELFF
>TRBV27|NA|14|NA|TRBJ1-2
TGTGCCAGCAGTCCTGGACCGAGCGGGTATGGCTACACCTTC
CASSPGPSGYGYTF
>TRBV11-2|NA|13|NA|TRBJ2-1
TGTGCCAGCAGCCCTGATCGGGGAAATGAGCAGTTCTTC
CASSPDRGNEQFF
>TRBV3-1/TRBV3-2|NA|13|NA|TRBJ1-4
TGTGCCAGCAGCCAAGTCTTATACGGGGAACTGTTTTTT
CASSQVLYGELFF
>TRBV3-1/TRBV3-2|TRBD2|14|few|TRBJ2-7
TGTGCCAGCAGCCGGACTAGCGGGGGCTACGAGCAGTACTTC
CASSRTSGGYEQYF
>TRBV28|TRBD2|15|NA|TRBJ2-7
TGTGCCAGCAGGCCCTTAGGAGCGGGAGGAAACGAGCAGTACTTC
CASRPLGAGGNEQYF
>TRBV7-2|TRBD1|14|NA|TRBJ2-5
TGTGCCAGCAGCTTAGGCACAGGGGTGCAGACCCAGTACTTC
CASSLGTGVQTQYF
>TRBV2|NA|14|NA|TRBJ1-4
TGTGCCAGCAGCGCCAGGGGTTCAAATGAAAAACTGTTTTTT
CASSARGSNEKLFF
>TRBV6-5|TRBD1|16|few|TRBJ1-1
TGTGCCAGCAGTTACTCGACAGGGAGGACGAACACTGAAGCTTTCTTT
CASSYSTGRTNTEAFF
>TRBV15|NA|16|NA|TRBJ1-5
TGTGCCACCAGCAGAGATGAAGGCGGGGCTAGTCAGCCCCAGCATTTT
CATSRDEGGASQPQHF
>TRBV10-3|NA|14|NA|TRBJ2-7
TGTGCCATCAGTGGCTCGGCGGGGTCCTACGAGCAGTACTTC
CAISGSAGSYEQYF
>TRBV6-6|TRBD1|14|NA|TRBJ2-5
TGTGCCAGCAGTCGGACAGGTACTCAAGAGACCCAGTACTTC
CASSRTGTQETQYF
>TRBV6-5|NA|15|NA|TRBJ1-1
TGTGCCAGCAGGCCACAGGGTCTCAAGAACACTGAAGCTTTCTTT
CASRPQGLKNTEAFF
>TRBV6-5|TRBD1|14|NA|TRBJ1-5
TGTGCCAGCAGATCAGGACAGGGAAATCAGCCCCAGCATTTT
CASRSGQGNQPQHF
>TRBV27|TRBD2|16|few|TRBJ2-3
TGTGCCAGCAGTTCACCGCTCGCGGGAGCTGGAGATACGCAGTATTTT
CASSSPLAGAGDTQYF
>TRBV5-1|NA|14|NA|TRBJ1-1
TGCGCCAGCAGCTTGAAGACAGGAGACACTGAAGCTTTCTTT
CASSLKTGDTEAFF
>TRBV11-2|NA|14|NA|TRBJ2-7
TGTGCCAGCAGCTTTATAACTTCCTCCTACGAGCAGTACTTC
CASSFITSSYEQYF